This passage covers 26 T cell receptor beta chains from one sample sequenced in a study of a mutant IDH1 vaccine in newly diagnosed glioma (dated by TCRdb to the early 2020s). Interpreted using the paper, the time point label stands for: baseline, week 1 (first vaccination visit). The treatment or condition label on this specimen signifies: pre-vaccination baseline after standard-of-care therapy. The library was built by means of the immunoSEQ multiplex PCR assay. TCRdb's version of the immuneACCESS table is confined to in-frame rearrangements and falls short of the full clone set. An unresolved V gene accounts for under half of the shortfall where checked; the remainder is of unknown origin. For this sample the table gives some 61,000 clones, of which just over 85% were detected only once. The biggest ten clones account for roughly 2.6% of the sample. Sample: PBMCs, taken from a glioma patient treated with radiotherapy, temozolomide or both. All receptors derive from a man aged 30-40 years with glioma.

This clone occurred a few times. V is TRBV15 and J is TRBJ1-1; unclear D gene. This CDR3 has 12 residues. The germline V gene encodes CDR1 LNHNV and CDR2 YYDKDF (reference sequence). V shed 1 base and J shed 7 bases, with 7 bases lying between them. The CDR3 DNA reads TGTGCCACCAGCAGAGGGCCTCTTGAAGCTTTCTTT. Translated, it gives CATSRGPLEAFF.

About this clone itself: The germline gene is not matched at one end of the junction; a read error may be the cause. The chain has TRBV5-1 and TRBJ2-7; a possible D gene is TRBD2 (6 bases). There are 14 residues in the CDR3. The V gene's germline CDR1 is SGHRS and CDR2 YFSETQ. CDR3 in amino acids: CASRLDGSPYEQYF. Written as DNA, the CDR3 is TGCGCCAGCAGGTTGGACGGGAGCCCCTACGAGCAGTACTTC.

The chain employs TRBV5-1 and TRBJ1-6; D is unresolved. CDR1 is SGHRS, CDR2 YFSETQ, per germline. The CDR3 is 15 residues long. Trimming shortened V by 7 bases and J by 0 bases, and 11 bases separated the two germline ends. CDR3 sequence reads: CASVEKSSYNSPLHF. Here the CDR3 DNA reads TGCGCCAGCGTTGAGAAGAGCTCCTATAATTCACCCCTCCACTTT.

The chain carries TRBV29-1 and TRBJ1-2; 7 bases align to TRBD1. This CDR3 spans 13 amino acids. Germline-derived CDR1 and CDR2 are SQVTM and ANQGSEA. With 6 bases clipped from V and 8 bases from J, the junction kept 12 bases outside the gene matches. CDR3 amino acids: CSVITNRGGGYTF. In DNA form, the CDR3 reads TGCAGCGTCATCACTAACAGGGGAGGAGGCTACACCTTC.

Worth noting for this clone: This sample also contains other DNA sequences that code for the same CDR3. This chain links TRBV9 with TRBJ1-2; D is perhaps TRBD1 (5 bases). The germline CDR1 and CDR2 sequences are SGDLS and YYNGEE. V was clipped by 3 bases and J by 4 bases, with 10 bases between them. This CDR3 spans 13 amino acids. The CDR3 DNA is TGTGCCAGCAGCGGCGACAGTGTCTATGGCTACACCTTC. Amino acids: CASSGDSVYGYTF.

The rearrangement joins TRBV10-3 to TRBJ2-1, with no clear D. The germline V gene has CDR1 ENHRY and CDR2 SYGVKD. V shed 2 bases and J shed 10 bases, with 9 bases lying between them. The CDR3 length is 12 residues. CDR3 DNA sequence: TGTGCCATCAGTGAGCAGGTACGAGAGCAGTTCTTC. It yields the protein CAISEQVREQFF.

The chain links TRBV4-2 to TRBJ1-2; 9 bases fit TRBD1. CDR1 is LGHNA, CDR2 YNFKEQ, per germline. After removal of 4 bases from V and 4 bases from J, the junction contained 4 bases not matched to a gene. The CDR3 length is 14 residues. CDR3 nucleotide sequence: TGTGCCAGCAGCCCTACAGGGGGCGTCTATGGCTACACCTTC. The encoded protein is CASSPTGGVYGYTF.

J is TRBJ2-5 and V is TRBV4-2; 13 bases fit TRBD2. The ends lost 3 bases at V and 5 bases at J; junction bases unmatched: 6. CDR3 length equals 16 residues. CDR1 and CDR2 (germline): LGHNA, YNFKEQ. Written as DNA, the CDR3 is TGTGCCAGCAGCCAGACCGGGACTAGCGGGGCCGAGACCCAGTACTTC. The encoded protein is CASSQTGTSGAETQYF.

The rearrangement links TRBV5-4 to TRBJ2-7; TRBD1 matches at 7 bases. The CDR3 is 14 amino acids. J gave up 2 bases and V 0 bases, and 2 bases lay outside the gene matches. Germline loops: CDR1 SGHNT, CDR2 YYREEE (reference sequence). The CDR3 protein is CASSLDRGTYEQYF. The CDR3, as DNA: TGTGCCAGCAGCTTGGACAGGGGTACCTACGAGCAGTACTTC.

The V and J genes are TRBV7-9 and TRBJ2-7; D remains ambiguous. Per germline, CDR1 SEHNR and CDR2 FQNEAQ (reference sequence). Trimming shortened V by 3 bases and J by 4 bases, and 10 bases separated the two germline ends. The CDR3 is 13 residues long. The CDR3 DNA is TGTGCCAGCAGCTTCCCCAGTGGGTACGAGCAGTACTTC. Its translation is CASSFPSGYEQYF.

The V and J genes are TRBV30 and TRBJ2-1, with 9 bases that match TRBD1. The CDR3 is made up of 13 amino acids. Germline assignment: CDR1 GTSNPN and CDR2 SVGIG (reference sequence). V lost 3 bases to trimming and J lost 8 bases; unmatched junction nucleotides: 5. The CDR3 DNA sequence: TGTGCCTGGAGCCACAGGGGGCCTGATGAGCAGTTCTTC. It specifies CAWSHRGPDEQFF.

This clone came up once. The chain uses TRBV5-1 and TRBJ1-4; D uncertain. The germline V gene has CDR1 SGHRS and CDR2 YFSETQ. Trimming removed 0 bases from V and 0 bases from J, with 6 bases in between. The CDR3 sequence is 15 residues long. In nucleotides, the CDR3 is TGCGCCAGCAGCTTGGGTCTTACAACTAATGAAAAACTGTTTTTT. Amino acids: CASSLGLTTNEKLFF.

The chain is built from TRBV2 and TRBJ2-7; D unresolved. Looked up from germline, CDR1 is SNHLY and CDR2 is FYNNEI. CDR3 length equals 12 residues. V lost 3 bases to trimming and J lost 0 bases, with 3 bases between them. The CDR3 loop reads CASSDYSYEQYF. The CDR3 DNA sequence: TGTGCCAGCAGTGATTACTCCTACGAGCAGTACTTC.

The gene calls are TRBV4-1 and TRBJ1-2; 8 bases map to TRBD1. V shed 2 bases, J shed 7 bases, and the junction held 6 bases outside the gene matches. Germline assignment: CDR1 MGHRA and CDR2 YSYEKL. This CDR3 spans 14 amino acids. In nucleotides, the CDR3 is TGCGCCAGCAGCCAACCGGGACAGGAGTTTGGCTACACCTTC. Translation: CASSQPGQEFGYTF.

This chain connects TRBV2 to TRBJ2-1, with D possibly TRBD1 on 6 matching bases. V was shortened by 6 bases and J by 7 bases, with 10 bases between the two germline ends. Looked up from germline, CDR1 is SNHLY and CDR2 is FYNNEI. The CDR3 runs 12 residues. For the CDR3, the DNA is TGTGCCAGCAGACCCACAGGGAATGAGCAGTTCTTC. It yields the protein CASRPTGNEQFF.

The gene calls are TRBV4-1 and TRBJ2-2; tentative D call: TRBD2 (5 bases). The V and J ends lost 2 bases and 6 bases respectively, with 13 bases between them. Germline V gene data show CDR1 as MGHRA and CDR2 as YSYEKL. This CDR3 comprises 15 residues. Here the CDR3 DNA reads TGCGCCAGCAGCCAAAGAGGGAATCTACCCGGGGAGCTGTTTTTT. Translation: CASSQRGNLPGELFF.

This rearrangement joins TRBV6-5 to TRBJ1-1; possible D gene TRBD1, 5 bases. Per the germline V gene, CDR1 is MNHEY and CDR2 is SVGAGI. V was trimmed by 5 bases and J by 1 base, leaving 11 bases between them. The CDR3 covers 14 residues. DNA of the CDR3: TGTGCCAGCAGTATCGTAGGGGCGAACACTGAAGCTTTCTTT. This encodes CASSIVGANTEAFF.

This chain uses TRBV9 with TRBJ2-3; 7 nucleotides match TRBD1. The CDR3 has 14 residues. Germline V gene data show CDR1 as SGDLS and CDR2 as YYNGEE. V lost 2 bases and J lost 1; bases outside the gene matches: 1. CDR3 region: CASSVGQGTDTQYF. The CDR3 DNA reads as TGTGCCAGCAGCGTTGGACAGGGCACAGATACGCAGTATTTT.

V is TRBV6-5 and J is TRBJ2-5, with D possibly matching TRBD1 (6 bases). In germline, CDR1 is MNHEY, CDR2 SVGAGI. The V and J ends lost 5 bases and 3 bases respectively, with 13 bases between them. This CDR3 is 14 amino acids long. The CDR3 sequence is CASSTDRREETQYF. CDR3 bases: TGTGCCAGCAGTACAGACAGGCGCGAAGAGACCCAGTACTTC.

In this sample, this clone turned up once. This chain connects TRBV27 to TRBJ1-4, with D hard to call. CDR1 is MNHEY and CDR2 is SMNVEV in the germline V gene (reference sequence). Deletions cut 5 bases from V and 0 bases from J, with 13 bases between. The CDR3 is made up of 16 amino acids. The CDR3 nucleotides read TGTGCCAGCAGTCCGCACCCGACTGCAACTAATGAAAAACTGTTTTTT. Its translation: CASSPHPTATNEKLFF.

This clone was recorded once. This rearrangement joins TRBV7-9 to TRBJ2-1; 9 nucleotides match TRBD2. Trimming at V came to 4 bases and at J to 9 bases, leaving 13 bases not matched to a gene. Germline CDR1 SEHNR, CDR2 FQNEAQ (reference sequence). CDR3 size: 16 residues. The CDR3 coding sequence is TGTGCCAGCAGCTACCGGTCCCGGACTAGCGATGGTGAGCAGTTCTTC. The encoded protein is CASSYRSRTSDGEQFF. The variable domain in full, completed from reference TRBV7-9 and TRBJ2-1, reads DTGVSQNPRHKITKRGQNVTFRCDPISEHNRLYWYRQTLGQGPEFLTYFQNEAQLEKSRLLSDRFSAERPKGSFSTLEIQRTEQGDSAMYLCASSYRSRTSDGEQFFGPGTRLTVL.

As regards this clone: A read error may produce the germline difference seen at one junction end. The J gene is TRBJ2-7, the V gene TRBV5-4; 8 bases match TRBD1. CDR3 length equals 14 residues. Germline assignment: CDR1 SGHNT and CDR2 YYREEE (reference sequence). The CDR3 is CASSYQGAATKPLF. CDR3 in DNA: TGTGCCAGCAGCTATCAGGGGGCTGCCACAAAACCTCTGTTC.

The chain couples TRBV28 to TRBJ2-1, with 9 positions matching TRBD2. The V gene end was trimmed by 1 base and the J gene end by 8 bases; junction bases not matched to a gene: 12. Germline-derived CDR1 and CDR2 are MDHEN and SYDVKM. The CDR3 has 17 amino acids. The CDR3 DNA follows: TGTGCCAGCAGTTTATTCGTCGCGGGGGGGTCTAAAGATGAGCAGTTCTTC. It yields the protein CASSLFVAGGSKDEQFF.

V is TRBV6-1 and J is TRBJ1-5; D not resolved. This CDR3 has 13 amino acids. Per the germline V gene, CDR1 is MNHNS and CDR2 is SASEGT. Deletions cut 6 bases from V and 3 bases from J, with 9 bases between. The CDR3 reads CASSRQINQPQHF. In DNA, the CDR3 is TGTGCCAGCAGCCGTCAGATCAATCAGCCCCAGCATTTT.

The V gene is TRBV19, the J gene TRBJ1-4; perhaps TRBD1 as D (6 bases). This CDR3 comprises 16 residues. V was cut by 3 bases and J by 5 bases, with 16 bases left in between. Germline V gene sequence: CDR1 LNHDA, CDR2 SQIVND (reference sequence). The CDR3 protein is CASSIRGGVWNEKLFF. In DNA, the CDR3 is TGTGCCAGTAGTATTCGAGGGGGAGTGTGGAATGAAAAACTGTTTTTT.

The sample holds a few counts of this clone. The chain carries TRBV2 and TRBJ1-1; 7 bases are a match to TRBD1. CDR3 length equals 14 residues. The ends lost 8 bases at V and 7 bases at J; junction bases unmatched: 13. The germline gives CDR1 SNHLY, CDR2 FYNNEI. This CDR3 reads CASPRTGGSIEAFF. DNA of the CDR3: TGTGCCAGCCCTCGGACAGGCGGTTCGATTGAAGCTTTCTTT.